This T cell receptor beta chain was captured in a study of T cells in Graves' hyperthyroidism and ophthalmopathy. Any patient presenting with uncontrolled infection, other autoimmune disease, pregnancy or lactation was left out. In making diagnoses, clinical symptoms, serum thyroxine and TRAb, thyroid ultrasound and orbital computed tomography were all used. Regarding the study as a whole: Patients with ophthalmopathy were separated from those with stable hyperthyroidism by a 13 V-J model. Most thyroid clonotypes expanded above 0.001 appeared in blood too.

The source material, RNA transcripts, was used to amplify TCR beta CDR3 regions. The primer set for the first-round RT-PCR of the TCR CDR3 was HTBI. TCRdb re-called the multiplex PCR reads through MiXCR, storing one row per CDR3 protein. The data show approximately 360,000 distinct CDR3 sequences, about 25% seen once. This clonotype was seen a handful of times. Its antigen is not identified. Trimming removed 5 bases at V and 7 bases at J, with 15 bases between. The CDR3 runs 13 residues. Looked up from germline, CDR1 is KGHSH and CDR2 is LQKENI. This clonotype was sampled from a man aged 45-60 years with Graves' hyperthyroidism. The V call is TRBV18, the J call TRBJ2-7; D perhaps matches TRBD1 (6 bases). The sequenced sample was blood. The DNA of the CDR3 is TGTGCCAGCTCAAAGGGACACAGGGAGGAGCAGTACTTC. Protein sequence: CASSKGHREEQYF.